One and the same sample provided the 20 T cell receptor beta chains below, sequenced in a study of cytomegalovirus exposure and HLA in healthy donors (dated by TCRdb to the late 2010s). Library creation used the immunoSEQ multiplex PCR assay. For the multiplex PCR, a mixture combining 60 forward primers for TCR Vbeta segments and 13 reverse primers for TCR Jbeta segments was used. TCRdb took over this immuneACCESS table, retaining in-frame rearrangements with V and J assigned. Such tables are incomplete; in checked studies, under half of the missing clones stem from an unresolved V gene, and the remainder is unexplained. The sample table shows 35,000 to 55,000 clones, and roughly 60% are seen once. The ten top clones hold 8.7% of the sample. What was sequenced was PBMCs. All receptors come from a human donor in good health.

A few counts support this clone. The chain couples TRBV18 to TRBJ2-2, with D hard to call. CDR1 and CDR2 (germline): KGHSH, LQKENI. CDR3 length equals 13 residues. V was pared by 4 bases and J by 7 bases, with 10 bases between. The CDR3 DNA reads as TGTGCCAGCTCACAAGTAACGGGCGGGGAGCTGTTTTTT. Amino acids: CASSQVTGGELFF.

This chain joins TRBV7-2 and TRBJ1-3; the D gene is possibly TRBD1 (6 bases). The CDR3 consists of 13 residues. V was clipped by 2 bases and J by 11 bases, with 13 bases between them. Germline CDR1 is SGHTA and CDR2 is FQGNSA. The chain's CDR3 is CASSLFQGGSIYF. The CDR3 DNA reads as TGTGCCAGCAGCTTATTTCAAGGGGGTTCCATATATTTT.

In DNA, the CDR3 is TGCAGCGTTGTCACAGGGTCCGGATCACCCCTCCACTTT. It specifies CSVVTGSGSPLHF. V usage is TRBV29-1 and J usage is TRBJ1-6; D perhaps matches TRBD1 (6 bases). The V gene lost 4 bases and the J gene lost 10 bases, with 14 bases spanning the gap. CDR1 SQVTM and CDR2 ANQGSEA come from the germline V gene. The CDR3 has 13 residues.

This CDR3 reads CAWSGDMNTEAFF. CDR3 coding DNA: TGTGCCTGGAGCGGGGACATGAACACTGAAGCTTTCTTT. V and J are TRBV30 and TRBJ1-1; a possible D gene is TRBD1 (6 bases). V was shortened by 3 bases and J by 0 bases, with 8 bases between the two germline ends. There are 13 residues in the CDR3. CDR1 GTSNPN and CDR2 SVGIG come from the germline V gene (reference sequence).

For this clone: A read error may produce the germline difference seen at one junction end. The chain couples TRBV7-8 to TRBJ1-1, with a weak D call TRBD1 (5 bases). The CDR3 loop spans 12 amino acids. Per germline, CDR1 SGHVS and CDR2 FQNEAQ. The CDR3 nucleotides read TGTGCCAGCAGCTTATTATCCGGGCGGGGGATCTTT. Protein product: CASSLLSGRGIF.

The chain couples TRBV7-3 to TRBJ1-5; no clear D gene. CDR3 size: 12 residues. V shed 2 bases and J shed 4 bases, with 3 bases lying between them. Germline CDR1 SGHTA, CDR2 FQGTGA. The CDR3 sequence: CASSLANQPQHF. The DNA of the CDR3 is TGTGCCAGCAGCTTAGCGAATCAGCCCCAGCATTTT.

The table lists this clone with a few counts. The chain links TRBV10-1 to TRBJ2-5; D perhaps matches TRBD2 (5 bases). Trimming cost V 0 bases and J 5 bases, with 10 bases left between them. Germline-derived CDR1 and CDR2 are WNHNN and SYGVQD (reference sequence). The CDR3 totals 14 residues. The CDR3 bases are TGCGCCAGCAGTGAGTCACGGGGTGACGAGACCCAGTACTTC. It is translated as CASSESRGDETQYF.

The CDR3 sequence: CASSLRSGGTNTGELFF. As DNA, the CDR3 is TGTGCCAGCAGCCTACGTAGCGGGGGCACGAACACCGGGGAGCTGTTTTTT. J is TRBJ2-2 and V is TRBV7-2; 9 nucleotides match TRBD2. The CDR3 loop spans 17 amino acids. The ends lost 5 bases at V and 0 bases at J; junction bases unmatched: 7. Germline assignment: CDR1 SGHTA and CDR2 FQGNSA.

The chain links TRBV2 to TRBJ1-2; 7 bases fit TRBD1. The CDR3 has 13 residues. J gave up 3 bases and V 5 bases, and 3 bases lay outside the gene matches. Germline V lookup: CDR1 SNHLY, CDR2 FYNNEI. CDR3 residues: CASSLDRDYGYTF. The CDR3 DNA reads TGTGCCAGCAGTCTAGACAGGGACTATGGCTACACCTTC. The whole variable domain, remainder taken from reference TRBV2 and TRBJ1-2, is EPEVTQTPSHQVTQMGQEVILRCVPISNHLYFYWYRQILGQKVEFLVSFYNNEISEKSEIFDDQFSVERPDGSNFTLKIRSTKLEDSAMYFCASSLDRDYGYTFGSGTRLTVV.

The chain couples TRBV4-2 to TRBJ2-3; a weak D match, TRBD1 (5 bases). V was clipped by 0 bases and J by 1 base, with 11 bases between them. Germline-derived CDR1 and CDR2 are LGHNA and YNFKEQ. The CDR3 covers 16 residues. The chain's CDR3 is CASSQDQGAGTDTQYF. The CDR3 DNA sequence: TGTGCCAGCAGCCAAGATCAAGGGGCGGGCACAGATACGCAGTATTTT.

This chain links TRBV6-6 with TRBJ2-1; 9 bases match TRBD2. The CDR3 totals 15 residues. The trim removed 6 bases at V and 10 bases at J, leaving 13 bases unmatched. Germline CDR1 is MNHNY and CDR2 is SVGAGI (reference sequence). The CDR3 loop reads CASRRSLAGRWEQFF. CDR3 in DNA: TGTGCCAGCAGACGGTCTCTAGCGGGGCGTTGGGAGCAGTTCTTC.

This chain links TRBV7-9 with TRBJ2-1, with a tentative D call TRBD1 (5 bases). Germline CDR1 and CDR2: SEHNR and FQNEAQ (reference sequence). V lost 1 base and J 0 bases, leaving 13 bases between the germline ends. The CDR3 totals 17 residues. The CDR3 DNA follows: TGTGCCAGCAGCTTAGGGGGCGCGCTGAGCTCCTACAATGAGCAGTTCTTC. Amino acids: CASSLGGALSSYNEQFF. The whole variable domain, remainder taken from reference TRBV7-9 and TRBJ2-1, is DTGVSQNPRHKITKRGQNVTFRCDPISEHNRLYWYRQTLGQGPEFLTYFQNEAQLEKSRLLSDRFSAERPKGSFSTLEIQRTEQGDSAMYLCASSLGGALSSYNEQFFGPGTRLTVL.

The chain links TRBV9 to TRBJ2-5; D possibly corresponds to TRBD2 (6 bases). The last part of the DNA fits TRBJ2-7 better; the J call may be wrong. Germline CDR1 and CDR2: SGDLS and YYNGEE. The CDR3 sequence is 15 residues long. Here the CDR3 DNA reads TGTGCCAGCAGCGTATCGGCTATCGGGAGCTACGAGCAGTACTTC. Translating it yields CASSVSAIGSYEQYF.

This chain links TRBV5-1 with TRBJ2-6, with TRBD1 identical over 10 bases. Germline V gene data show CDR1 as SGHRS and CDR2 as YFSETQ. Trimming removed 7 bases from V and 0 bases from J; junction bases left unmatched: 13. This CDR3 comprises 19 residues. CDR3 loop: CASGLPRDRGLSGANVLTF. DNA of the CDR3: TGCGCCAGCGGCCTACCTAGGGACAGGGGCCTCTCTGGGGCCAACGTCCTGACTTTC.

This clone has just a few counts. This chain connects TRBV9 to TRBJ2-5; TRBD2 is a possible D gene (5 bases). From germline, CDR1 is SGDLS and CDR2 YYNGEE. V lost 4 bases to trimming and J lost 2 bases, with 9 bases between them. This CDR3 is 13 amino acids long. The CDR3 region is CASSLRGQETQYF. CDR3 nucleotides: TGTGCCAGCAGCCTCCGAGGGCAAGAGACCCAGTACTTC.

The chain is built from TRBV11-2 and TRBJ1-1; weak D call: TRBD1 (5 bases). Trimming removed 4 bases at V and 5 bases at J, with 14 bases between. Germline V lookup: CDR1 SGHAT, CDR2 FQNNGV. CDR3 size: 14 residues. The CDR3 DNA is TGTGCCAGCAGCTCCGTGGGGGGGGGTACTGAAGCTTTCTTT. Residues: CASSSVGGGTEAFF.

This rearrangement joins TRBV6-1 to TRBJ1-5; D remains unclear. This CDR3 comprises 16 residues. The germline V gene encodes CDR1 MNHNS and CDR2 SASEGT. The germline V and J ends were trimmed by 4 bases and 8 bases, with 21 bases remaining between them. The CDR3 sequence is CASSAALNKRNEPQHF. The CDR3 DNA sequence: TGTGCCAGCAGTGCAGCCCTCAATAAGCGAAATGAGCCCCAGCATTTT.

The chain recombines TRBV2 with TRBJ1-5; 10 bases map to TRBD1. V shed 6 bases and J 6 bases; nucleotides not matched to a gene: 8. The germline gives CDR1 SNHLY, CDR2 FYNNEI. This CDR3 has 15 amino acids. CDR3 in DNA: TGTGCCAGCAGGAGGGGGACAGGGGTAGTTCAGCCCCAGCATTTT. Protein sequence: CASRRGTGVVQPQHF.

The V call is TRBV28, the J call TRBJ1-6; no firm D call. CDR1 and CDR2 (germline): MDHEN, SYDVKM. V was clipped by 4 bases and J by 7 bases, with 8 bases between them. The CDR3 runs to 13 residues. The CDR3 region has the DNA TGTGCCAGCAGTTCCCCAGCGAATTCACCCCTCCACTTT. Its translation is CASSSPANSPLHF. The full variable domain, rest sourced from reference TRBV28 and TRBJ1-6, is DVKVTQSSRYLVKRTGEKVFLECVQDMDHENMFWYRQDPGLGLRLIYFSYDVKMKEKGDIPEGYSVSREKKERFSLILESASTNQTSMYLCASSSPANSPLHFGNGTRLTVT.

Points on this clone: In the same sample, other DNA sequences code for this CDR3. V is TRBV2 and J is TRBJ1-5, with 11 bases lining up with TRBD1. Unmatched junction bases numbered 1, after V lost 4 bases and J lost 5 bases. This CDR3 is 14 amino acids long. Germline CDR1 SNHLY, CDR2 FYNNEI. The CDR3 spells CASSGTGGYQPQHF. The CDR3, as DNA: TGTGCCAGCAGTGGGACAGGGGGCTATCAGCCCCAGCATTTT.